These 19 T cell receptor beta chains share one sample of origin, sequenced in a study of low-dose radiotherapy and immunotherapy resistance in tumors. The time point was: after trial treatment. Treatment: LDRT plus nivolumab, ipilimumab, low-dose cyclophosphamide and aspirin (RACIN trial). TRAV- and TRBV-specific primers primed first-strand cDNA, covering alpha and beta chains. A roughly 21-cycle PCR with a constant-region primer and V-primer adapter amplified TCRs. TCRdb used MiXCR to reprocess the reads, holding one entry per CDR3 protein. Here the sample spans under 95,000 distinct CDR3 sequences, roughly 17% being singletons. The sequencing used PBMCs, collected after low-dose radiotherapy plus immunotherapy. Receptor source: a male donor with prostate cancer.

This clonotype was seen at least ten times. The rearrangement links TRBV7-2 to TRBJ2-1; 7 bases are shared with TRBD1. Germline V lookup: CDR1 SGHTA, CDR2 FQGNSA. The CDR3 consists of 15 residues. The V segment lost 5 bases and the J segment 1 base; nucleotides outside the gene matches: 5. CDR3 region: CASSPRTGSYNEQFF. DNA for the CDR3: TGTGCCAGCAGCCCACGGACAGGTTCCTACAATGAGCAGTTCTTC. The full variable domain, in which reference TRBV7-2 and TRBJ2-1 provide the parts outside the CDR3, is GAGVSQSPSNKVTEKGKDVELRCDPISGHTALYWYRQSLGQGLEFLIYFQGNSAPDKSGLPSDRFSAERTGGSVSTLTIQRTQQEDSAVYLCASSPRTGSYNEQFFGPGTRLTVL.

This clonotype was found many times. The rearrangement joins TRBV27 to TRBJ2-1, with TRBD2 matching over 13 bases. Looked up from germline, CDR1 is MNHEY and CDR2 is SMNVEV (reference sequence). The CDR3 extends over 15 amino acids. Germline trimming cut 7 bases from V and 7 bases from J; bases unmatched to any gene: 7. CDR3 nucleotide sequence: TGTGCCAGCAAAGGACTAGCGGGAGTGGTTAATGAGCAGTTCTTC. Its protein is CASKGLAGVVNEQFF.

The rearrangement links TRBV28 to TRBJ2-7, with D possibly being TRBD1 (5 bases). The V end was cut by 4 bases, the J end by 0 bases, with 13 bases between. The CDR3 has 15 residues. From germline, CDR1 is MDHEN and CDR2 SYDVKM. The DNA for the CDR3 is TGTGCCAGCAGTTCCTCAGGGTTCGACTCCTACGAGCAGTACTTC. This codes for CASSSSGFDSYEQYF. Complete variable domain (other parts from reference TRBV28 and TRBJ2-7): DVKVTQSSRYLVKRTGEKVFLECVQDMDHENMFWYRQDPGLGLRLIYFSYDVKMKEKGDIPEGYSVSREKKERFSLILESASTNQTSMYLCASSSSGFDSYEQYFGPGTRLTVT.

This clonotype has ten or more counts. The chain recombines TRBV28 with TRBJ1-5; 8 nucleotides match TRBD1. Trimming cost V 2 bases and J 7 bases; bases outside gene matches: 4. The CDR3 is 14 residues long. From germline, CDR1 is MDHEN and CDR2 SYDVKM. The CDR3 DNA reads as TGTGCCAGCAGTTTAGGGACAGGAGGCCAGCCCCAGCATTTT. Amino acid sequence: CASSLGTGGQPQHF.

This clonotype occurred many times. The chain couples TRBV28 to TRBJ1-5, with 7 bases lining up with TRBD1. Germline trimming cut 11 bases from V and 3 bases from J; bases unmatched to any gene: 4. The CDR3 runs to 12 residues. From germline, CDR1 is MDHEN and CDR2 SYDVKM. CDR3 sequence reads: CASRGNNQPQHF. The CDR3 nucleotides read TGTGCCTCCAGGGGGAACAATCAGCCCCAGCATTTT.

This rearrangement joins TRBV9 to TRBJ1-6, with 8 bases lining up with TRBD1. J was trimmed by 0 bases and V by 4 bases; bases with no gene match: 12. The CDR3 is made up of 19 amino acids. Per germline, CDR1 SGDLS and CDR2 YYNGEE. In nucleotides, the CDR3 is TGTGCCAGCAGCCTCGGTGGGACAGGTCCTAACTCCTATAATTCACCCCTCCACTTT. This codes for CASSLGGTGPNSYNSPLHF.

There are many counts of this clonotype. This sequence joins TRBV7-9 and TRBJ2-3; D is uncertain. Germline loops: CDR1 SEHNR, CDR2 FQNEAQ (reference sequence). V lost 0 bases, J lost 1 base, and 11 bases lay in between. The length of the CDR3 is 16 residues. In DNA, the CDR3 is TGTGCCAGCAGCTTAGCGGGCGGCCCAGGCACAGATACGCAGTATTTT. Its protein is CASSLAGGPGTDTQYF. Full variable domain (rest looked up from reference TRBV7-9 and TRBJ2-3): DTGVSQNPRHKITKRGQNVTFRCDPISEHNRLYWYRQTLGQGPEFLTYFQNEAQLEKSRLLSDRFSAERPKGSFSTLEIQRTEQGDSAMYLCASSLAGGPGTDTQYFGPGTRLTVL.

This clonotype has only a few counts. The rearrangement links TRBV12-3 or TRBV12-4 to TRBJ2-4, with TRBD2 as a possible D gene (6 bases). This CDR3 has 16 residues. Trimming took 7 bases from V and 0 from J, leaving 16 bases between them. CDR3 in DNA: TGTGCCAGCACCCAGGGAGGACTTATAGCCAAAAACATTCAGTACTTC. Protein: CASTQGGLIAKNIQYF.

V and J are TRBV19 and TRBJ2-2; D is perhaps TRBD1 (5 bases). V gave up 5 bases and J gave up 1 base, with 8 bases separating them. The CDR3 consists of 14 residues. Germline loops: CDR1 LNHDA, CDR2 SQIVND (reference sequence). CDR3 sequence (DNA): TGTGCCAGTAGTGTCACAGGGAACACCGGGGAGCTGTTTTTT. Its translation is CASSVTGNTGELFF.

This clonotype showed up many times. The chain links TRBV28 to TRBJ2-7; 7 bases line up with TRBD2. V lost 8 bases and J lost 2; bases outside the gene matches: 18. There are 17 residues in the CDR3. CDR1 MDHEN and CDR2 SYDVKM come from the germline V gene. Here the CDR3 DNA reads TGTGCCAGCCCCCGCTGCCCCATAGGGACTACAGCCTACGAGCAGTACTTC. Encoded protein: CASPRCPIGTTAYEQYF.

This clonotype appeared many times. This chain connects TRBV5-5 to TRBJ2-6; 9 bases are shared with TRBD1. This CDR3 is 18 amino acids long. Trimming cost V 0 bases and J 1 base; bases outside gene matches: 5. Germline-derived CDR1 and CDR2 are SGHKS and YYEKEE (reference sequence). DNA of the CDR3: TGTGCCAGCAGCTTGGCTCCGGGACAGGGTTCTGGGGCCAACGTCCTGACTTTC. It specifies CASSLAPGQGSGANVLTF.

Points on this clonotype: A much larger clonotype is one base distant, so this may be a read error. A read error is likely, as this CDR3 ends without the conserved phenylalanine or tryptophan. As DNA, the CDR3 is TGCAGTGCTAAACAGAATATGAACACTGAAGCTTTCTCT. Translation: CSAKQNMNTEAFS. This chain links TRBV20-1 with TRBJ1-1; D is unclear. The germline gives CDR1 DFQATT, CDR2 SNEGSKA (reference sequence). The CDR3 contains 13 residues. Trimming removed 4 bases from V and 0 bases from J, with 9 bases in between.

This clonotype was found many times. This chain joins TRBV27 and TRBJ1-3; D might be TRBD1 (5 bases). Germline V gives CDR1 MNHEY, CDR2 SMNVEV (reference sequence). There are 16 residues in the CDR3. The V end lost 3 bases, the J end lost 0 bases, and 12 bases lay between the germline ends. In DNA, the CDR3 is TGTGCCAGCAGTTTTAGCGGGGCCAGCTCTGGAAACACCATATATTTT. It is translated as CASSFSGASSGNTIYF.

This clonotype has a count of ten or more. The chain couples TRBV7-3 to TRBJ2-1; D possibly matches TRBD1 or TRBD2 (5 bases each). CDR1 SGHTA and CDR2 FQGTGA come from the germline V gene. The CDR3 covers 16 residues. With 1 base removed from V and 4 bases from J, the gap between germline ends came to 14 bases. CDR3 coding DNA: TGTGCCAGCAGCTTAAAAGGGACCGCTCAGTACAATGAGCAGTTCTTC. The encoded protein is CASSLKGTAQYNEQFF.

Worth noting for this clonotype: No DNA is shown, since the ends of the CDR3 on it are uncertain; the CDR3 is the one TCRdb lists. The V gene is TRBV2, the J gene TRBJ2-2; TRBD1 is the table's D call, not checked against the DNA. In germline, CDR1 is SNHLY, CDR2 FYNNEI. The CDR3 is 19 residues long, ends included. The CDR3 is CASSEAGQALTNTGELFFF.

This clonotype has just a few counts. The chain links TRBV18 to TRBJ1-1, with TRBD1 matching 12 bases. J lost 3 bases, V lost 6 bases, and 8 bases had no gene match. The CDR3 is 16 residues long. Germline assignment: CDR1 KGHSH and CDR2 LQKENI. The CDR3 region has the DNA TGTGCCAGCTCTGCCGGGACAGGGGGCGCCTACACTGAAGCTTTCTTT. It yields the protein CASSAGTGGAYTEAFF.

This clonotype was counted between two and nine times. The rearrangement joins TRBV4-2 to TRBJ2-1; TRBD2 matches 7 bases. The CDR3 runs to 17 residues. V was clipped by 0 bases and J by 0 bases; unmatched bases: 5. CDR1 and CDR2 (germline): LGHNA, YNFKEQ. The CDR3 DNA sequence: TGTGCCAGCAGCCAAGATCTTCCGGGAGGCTCCTACAATGAGCAGTTCTTC. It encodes CASSQDLPGGSYNEQFF.

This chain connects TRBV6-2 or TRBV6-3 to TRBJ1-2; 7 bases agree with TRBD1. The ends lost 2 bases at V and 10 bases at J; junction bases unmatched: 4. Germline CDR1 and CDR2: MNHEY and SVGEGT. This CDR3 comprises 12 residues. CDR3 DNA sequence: TGTGCCAGCAGTTACCCTGGGACAGCCTACACCTTC. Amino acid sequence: CASSYPGTAYTF.

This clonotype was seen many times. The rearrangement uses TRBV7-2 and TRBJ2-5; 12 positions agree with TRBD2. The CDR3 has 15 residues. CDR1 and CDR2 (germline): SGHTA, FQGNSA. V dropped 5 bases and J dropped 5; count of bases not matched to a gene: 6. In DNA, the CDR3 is TGTGCCAGCAGCCTACTAGCGGGAGGCTGGGAGACCCAGTACTTC. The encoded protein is CASSLLAGGWETQYF. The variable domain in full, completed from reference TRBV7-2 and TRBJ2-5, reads GAGVSQSPSNKVTEKGKDVELRCDPISGHTALYWYRQSLGQGLEFLIYFQGNSAPDKSGLPSDRFSAERTGGSVSTLTIQRTQQEDSAVYLCASSLLAGGWETQYFGPGTRLLVL.